This TCR beta chain was captured by sequencing in a study of cytomegalovirus exposure and HLA in healthy donors. The study's findings and limits: Sequencing depth roughly uniform across donors was assumed in presence/absence analyses.

Notes on this clone: What it binds is unknown.

The PCR contained 60 Vbeta and 13 Jbeta primers. Using immunoSEQ multiplex PCR, the repertoire was profiled, and TCRdb retains in-frame clones only, with some absent. Of about 130,000 clones detected, more than 65% appear once; the ten largest clones hold just under 3%. Trimming removed 4 bases at V and 5 bases at J, with 11 bases between. Germline assignment: CDR1 SGHTA and CDR2 FQGNSA. This CDR3 contains 14 residues. The chain carries TRBV7-2 and TRBJ2-2; D possibly corresponds to TRBD1 (6 bases). The clonotype originates from a woman under 30 in good health and CMV-seropositive. What was sequenced was PBMCs. The DNA for the CDR3 is TGTGCCAGCAGCTCATACAGGGTTACCGGGGAGCTGTTTTTT. Its protein is CASSSYRVTGELFF. Full variable domain (outside the CDR3, taken from reference TRBV7-2 and TRBJ2-2): GAGVSQSPSNKVTEKGKDVELRCDPISGHTALYWYRQSLGQGLEFLIYFQGNSAPDKSGLPSDRFSAERTGGSVSTLTIQRTQQEDSAVYLCASSSYRVTGELFFGEGSRLTVL.